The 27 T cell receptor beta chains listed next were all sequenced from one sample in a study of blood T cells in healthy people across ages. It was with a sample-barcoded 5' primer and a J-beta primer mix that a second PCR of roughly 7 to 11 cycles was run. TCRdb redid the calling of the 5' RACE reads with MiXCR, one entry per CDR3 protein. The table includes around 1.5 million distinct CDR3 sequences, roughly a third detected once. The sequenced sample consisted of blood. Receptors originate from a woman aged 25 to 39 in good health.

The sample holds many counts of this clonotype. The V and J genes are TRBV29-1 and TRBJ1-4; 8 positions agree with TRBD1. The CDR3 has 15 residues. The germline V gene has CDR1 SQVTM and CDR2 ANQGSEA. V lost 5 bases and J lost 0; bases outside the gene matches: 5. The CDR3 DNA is TGCAGCGTTCAGGACAGGGTCGCAACTAATGAAAAACTGTTTTTT. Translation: CSVQDRVATNEKLFF.

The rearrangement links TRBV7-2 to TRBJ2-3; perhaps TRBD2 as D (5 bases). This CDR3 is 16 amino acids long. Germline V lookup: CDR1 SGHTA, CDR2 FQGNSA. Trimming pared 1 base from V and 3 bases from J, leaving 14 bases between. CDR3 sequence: CASSLGAGPVTDTQYF. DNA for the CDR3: TGTGCCAGCAGCTTAGGGGCGGGCCCGGTGACAGATACGCAGTATTTT.

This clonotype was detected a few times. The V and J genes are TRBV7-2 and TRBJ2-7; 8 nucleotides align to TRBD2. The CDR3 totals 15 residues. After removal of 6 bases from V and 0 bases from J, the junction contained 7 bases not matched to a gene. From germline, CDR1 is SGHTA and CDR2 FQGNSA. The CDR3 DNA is TGTGCCAGCAGACAACTAGCGGACCACTCCTACGAGCAGTACTTC. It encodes CASRQLADHSYEQYF.

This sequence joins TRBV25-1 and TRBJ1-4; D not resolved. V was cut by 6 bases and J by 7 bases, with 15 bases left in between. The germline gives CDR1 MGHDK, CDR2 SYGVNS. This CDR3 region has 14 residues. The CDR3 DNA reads TGTGCCAGCAGCGACTTCCGGGTTGGTGAAAAACTGTTTTTT. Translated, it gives CASSDFRVGEKLFF.

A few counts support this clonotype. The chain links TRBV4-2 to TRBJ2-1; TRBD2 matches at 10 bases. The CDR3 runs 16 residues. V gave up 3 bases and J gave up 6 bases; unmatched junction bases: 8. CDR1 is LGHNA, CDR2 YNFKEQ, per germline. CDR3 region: CASSHPAGGLGNEQFF. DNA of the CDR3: TGTGCCAGCAGCCACCCAGCGGGGGGGCTGGGCAATGAGCAGTTCTTC.

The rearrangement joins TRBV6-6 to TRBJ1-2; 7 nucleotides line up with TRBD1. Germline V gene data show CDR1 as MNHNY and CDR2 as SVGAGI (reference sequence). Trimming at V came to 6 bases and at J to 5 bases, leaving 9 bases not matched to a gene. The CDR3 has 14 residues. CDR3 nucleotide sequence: TGTGCCAGCAGCCCCTCGAGCAGGGGGTATGGCTACACCTTC. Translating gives CASSPSSRGYGYTF.

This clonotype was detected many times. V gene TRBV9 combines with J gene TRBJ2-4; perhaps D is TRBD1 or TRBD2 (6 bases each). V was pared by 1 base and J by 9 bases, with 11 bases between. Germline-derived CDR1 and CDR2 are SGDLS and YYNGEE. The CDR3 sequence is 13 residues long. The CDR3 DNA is TGTGCCAGCAGCGTACTGGAGGGGGGCATTCAGTACTTC. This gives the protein CASSVLEGGIQYF.

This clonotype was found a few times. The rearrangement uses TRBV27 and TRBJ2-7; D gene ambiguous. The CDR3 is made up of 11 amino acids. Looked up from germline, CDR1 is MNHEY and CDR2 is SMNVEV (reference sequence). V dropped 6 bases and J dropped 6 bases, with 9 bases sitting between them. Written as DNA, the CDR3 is TGTGCCAGCAGGGGTAACAGCGAGCAGTACTTC. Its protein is CASRGNSEQYF.

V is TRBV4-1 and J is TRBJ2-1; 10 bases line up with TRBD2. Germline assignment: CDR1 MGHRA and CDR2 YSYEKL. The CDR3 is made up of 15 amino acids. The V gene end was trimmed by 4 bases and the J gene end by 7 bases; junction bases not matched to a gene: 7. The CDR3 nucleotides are TGCGCCAGCAGCCCCCCCCTAGCGGGAGATAATGAGCAGTTCTTC. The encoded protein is CASSPPLAGDNEQFF.

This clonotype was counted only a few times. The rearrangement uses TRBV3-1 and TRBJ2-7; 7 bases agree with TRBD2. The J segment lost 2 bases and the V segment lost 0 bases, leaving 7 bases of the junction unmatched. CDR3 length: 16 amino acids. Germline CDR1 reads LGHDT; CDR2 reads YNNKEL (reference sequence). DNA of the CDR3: TGTGCCAGCAGCCAAGATCCCTACCTAGCGGCCTACGAGCAGTACTTC. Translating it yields CASSQDPYLAAYEQYF.

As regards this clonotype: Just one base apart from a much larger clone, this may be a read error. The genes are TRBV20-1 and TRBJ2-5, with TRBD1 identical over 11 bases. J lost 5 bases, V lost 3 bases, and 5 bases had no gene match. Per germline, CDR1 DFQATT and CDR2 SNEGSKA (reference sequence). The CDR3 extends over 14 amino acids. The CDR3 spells CSASQDRGRETQYF. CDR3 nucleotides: TGCAGTGCTAGCCAGGACAGGGGGCGGGAGACCCAGTACTTC.

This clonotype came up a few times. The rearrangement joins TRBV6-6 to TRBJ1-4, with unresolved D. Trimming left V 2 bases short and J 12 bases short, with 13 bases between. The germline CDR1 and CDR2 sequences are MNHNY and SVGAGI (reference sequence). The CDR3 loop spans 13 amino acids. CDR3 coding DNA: TGTGCCAGCAGTTACGTGGTAGGAGAGGAACTGTTTTTT. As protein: CASSYVVGEELFF.

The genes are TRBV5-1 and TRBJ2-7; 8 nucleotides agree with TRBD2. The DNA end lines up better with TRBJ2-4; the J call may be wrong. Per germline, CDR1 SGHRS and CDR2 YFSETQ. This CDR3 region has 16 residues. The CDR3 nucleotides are TGCGCCAGCAGCTTGGCCGGGGGGGCGGCCAAAAACATTCAGTACTTC. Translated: CASSLAGGAAKNIQYF.

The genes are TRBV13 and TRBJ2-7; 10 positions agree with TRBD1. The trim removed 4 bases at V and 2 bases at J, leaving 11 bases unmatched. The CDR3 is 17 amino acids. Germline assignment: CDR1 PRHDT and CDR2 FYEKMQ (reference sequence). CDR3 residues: CASSSSRDRGHPYEQYF. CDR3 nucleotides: TGTGCCAGCAGCTCGTCCCGGGACAGGGGTCACCCCTACGAGCAGTACTTC.

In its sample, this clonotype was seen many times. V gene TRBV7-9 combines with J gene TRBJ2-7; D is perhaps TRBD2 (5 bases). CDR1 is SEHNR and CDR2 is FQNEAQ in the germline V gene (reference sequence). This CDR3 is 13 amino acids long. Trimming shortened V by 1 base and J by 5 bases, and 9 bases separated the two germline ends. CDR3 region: CASSLGRADEQYF. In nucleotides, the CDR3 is TGTGCCAGCAGCTTAGGGAGAGCGGACGAGCAGTACTTC.

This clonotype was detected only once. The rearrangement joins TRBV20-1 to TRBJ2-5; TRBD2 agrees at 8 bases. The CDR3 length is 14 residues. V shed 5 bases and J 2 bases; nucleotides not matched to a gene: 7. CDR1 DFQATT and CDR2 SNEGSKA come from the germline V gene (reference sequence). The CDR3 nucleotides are TGCAGTGCTGGAGGTACTAGCGGACAAGAGACCCAGTACTTC. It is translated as CSAGGTSGQETQYF.

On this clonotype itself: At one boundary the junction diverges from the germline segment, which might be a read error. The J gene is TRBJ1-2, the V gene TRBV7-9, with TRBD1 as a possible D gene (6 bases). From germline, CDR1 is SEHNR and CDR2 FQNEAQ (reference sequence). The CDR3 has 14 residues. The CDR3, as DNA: TGTGCCAACAGCCAACCTGGACAGTGCTATGGCTACACCTTC. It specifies CANSQPGQCYGYTF. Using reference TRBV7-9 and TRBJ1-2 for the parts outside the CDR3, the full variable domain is DTGVSQNPRHKITKRGQNVTFRCDPISEHNRLYWYRQTLGQGPEFLTYFQNEAQLEKSRLLSDRFSAERPKGSFSTLEIQRTEQGDSAMYLCANSQPGQCYGYTFGSGTRLTVV.

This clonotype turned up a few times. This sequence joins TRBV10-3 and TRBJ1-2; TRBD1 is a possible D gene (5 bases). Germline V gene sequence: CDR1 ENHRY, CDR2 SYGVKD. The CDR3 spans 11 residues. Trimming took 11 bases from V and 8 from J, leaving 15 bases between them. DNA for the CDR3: TGTGCCTCGCATTGGGACGGCGGCTACACCTTC. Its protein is CASHWDGGYTF.

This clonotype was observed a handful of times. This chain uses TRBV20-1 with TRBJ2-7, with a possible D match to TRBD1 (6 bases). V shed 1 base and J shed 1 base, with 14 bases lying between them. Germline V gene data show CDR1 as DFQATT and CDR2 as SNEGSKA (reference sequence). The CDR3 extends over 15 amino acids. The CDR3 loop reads CSARVQAGVSYEQYF. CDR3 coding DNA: TGCAGTGCTAGAGTTCAGGCAGGGGTTTCCTACGAGCAGTACTTC.

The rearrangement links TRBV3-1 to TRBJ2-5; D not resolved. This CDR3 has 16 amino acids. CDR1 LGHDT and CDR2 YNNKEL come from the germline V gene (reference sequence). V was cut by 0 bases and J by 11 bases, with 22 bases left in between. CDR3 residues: CASSQDQVTSYNEQYF. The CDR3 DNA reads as TGTGCCAGCAGCCAAGACCAGGTAACATCCTACAATGAGCAGTACTTC.

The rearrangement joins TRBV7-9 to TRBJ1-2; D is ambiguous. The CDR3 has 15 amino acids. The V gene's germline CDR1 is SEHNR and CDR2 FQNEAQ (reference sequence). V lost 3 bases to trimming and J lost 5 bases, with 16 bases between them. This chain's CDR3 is CASSFGQTLGYGYTF. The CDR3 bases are TGTGCCAGCAGCTTCGGCCAGACGTTAGGGTATGGCTACACCTTC. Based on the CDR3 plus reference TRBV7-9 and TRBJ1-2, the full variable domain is DTGVSQNPRHKITKRGQNVTFRCDPISEHNRLYWYRQTLGQGPEFLTYFQNEAQLEKSRLLSDRFSAERPKGSFSTLEIQRTEQGDSAMYLCASSFGQTLGYGYTFGSGTRLTVV.

Here the CDR3 DNA reads TGCGCCAGCAGCCAAGTCCTCCTAGCGGGGGCCTACGAGCAGTACTTC. This translates into CASSQVLLAGAYEQYF. The chain recombines TRBV4-1 with TRBJ2-7, with TRBD2 matching over 10 bases. The CDR3 is 16 residues long. Unmatched junction bases numbered 5, after V lost 1 base and J lost 2 bases. Germline lookup yields CDR1 MGHRA and CDR2 YSYEKL.

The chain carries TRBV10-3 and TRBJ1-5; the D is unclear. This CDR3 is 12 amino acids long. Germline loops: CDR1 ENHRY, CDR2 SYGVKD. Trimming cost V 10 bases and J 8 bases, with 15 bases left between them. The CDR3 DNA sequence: TGTGCCAGCCCCCTGTCCCCCGAGCCCCAGCATTTT. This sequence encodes CASPLSPEPQHF.

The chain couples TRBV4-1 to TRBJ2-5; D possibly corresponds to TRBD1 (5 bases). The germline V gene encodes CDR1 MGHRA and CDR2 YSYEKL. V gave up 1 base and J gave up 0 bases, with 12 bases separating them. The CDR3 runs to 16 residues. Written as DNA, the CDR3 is TGCGCCAGCAGCCAAGGGGCAGGGATGTACCAAGAGACCCAGTACTTC. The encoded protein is CASSQGAGMYQETQYF.

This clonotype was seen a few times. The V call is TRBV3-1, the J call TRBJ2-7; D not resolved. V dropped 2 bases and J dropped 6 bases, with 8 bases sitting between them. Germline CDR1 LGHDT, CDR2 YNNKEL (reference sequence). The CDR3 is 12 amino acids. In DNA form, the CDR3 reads TGTGCCAGCAGCCAAAGAGTCAGCGAGCAGTACTTC. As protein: CASSQRVSEQYF.

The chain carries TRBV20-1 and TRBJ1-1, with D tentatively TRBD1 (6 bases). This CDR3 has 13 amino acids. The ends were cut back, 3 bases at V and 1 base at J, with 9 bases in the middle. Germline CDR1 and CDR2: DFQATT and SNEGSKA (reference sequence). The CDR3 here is CSASRTENTEAFF. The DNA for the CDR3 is TGCAGTGCTAGCCGGACAGAGAACACTGAAGCTTTCTTT.

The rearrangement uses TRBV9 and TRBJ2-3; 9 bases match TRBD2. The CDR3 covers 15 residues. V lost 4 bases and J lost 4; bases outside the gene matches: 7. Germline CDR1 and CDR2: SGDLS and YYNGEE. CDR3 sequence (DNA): TGTGCCAGCAGCCCTACCGGGACTAGCTCAGATACGCAGTATTTT. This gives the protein CASSPTGTSSDTQYF. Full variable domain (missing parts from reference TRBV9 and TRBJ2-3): DSGVTQTPKHLITATGQRVTLRCSPRSGDLSVYWYQQSLDQGLQFLIQYYNGEERAKGNILERFSAQQFPDLHSELNLSSLELGDSALYFCASSPTGTSSDTQYFGPGTRLTVL.